This T cell receptor beta chain is from a study of blood T cells in healthy people across ages. General study results and limits: A roughly linear age-dependent decrease characterized TCR beta diversity per million T cells.

Germline CDR1 and CDR2: LNHNV and YYDKDF (reference sequence). The CDR3 totals 8 residues. This clonotype was counted ten times or more. Its target is not known. PCR was performed a second time for about 7 to 12 cycles using a sample-barcoded 5' primer and a J-beta primer mix. TCRdb re-derived calls from the 5' RACE reads in MiXCR, one entry per CDR3 protein. This sample has hundreds of thousands of distinct CDR3 sequences, with 21% found just once. The rearrangement links TRBV15 to TRBJ1-5, with no clear D. The source is a man in his 70s in good health. Sequencing used blood. The CDR3 is CSNQPQHF. The DNA of the CDR3 is TGTAGCAATCAGCCCCAGCATTTT. The complete variable domain, with remaining parts taken from reference TRBV15 and TRBJ1-5, reads DAMVIQNPRYQVTQFGKPVTLSCSQTLNHNVMYWYQQKSSQAPKLLFHYYDKDFNNEADTPDNFQSRRPNTSFCFLDIRSPGLGDTAMYLCSNQPQHFGDGTRLSIL.